Listed here are 22 T cell receptor beta chains from one sample, sequenced in a study of graft-versus-host responses after intestinal transplantation. Method: immunoSEQ multiplex PCR; TCRdb's copy keeps in-frame clones and lacks some. The repertoire holds tens of thousands of clones, 91% seen once, with approximately 0.48% in the top ten. No antigen has been identified for these receptors. The sequencing used unstimulated CD8+ T cells sorted from spleen or lymph node cells, collected before intestinal transplant. These TCRs come from a human donor who received an intestinal transplant.

This chain links TRBV6-4 with TRBJ2-2, with TRBD1 matching 10 bases. Looked up from germline, CDR1 is MRHNA and CDR2 is SNTAGT. The CDR3 length is 16 residues. Trimming took 6 bases from V and 4 from J; bases not matched to a gene: 8. CDR3 nucleotide sequence: TGTGCCAGCAGAGACAGGGGGCTTGGGGGCACCGGGGAGCTGTTTTTT. It encodes CASRDRGLGGTGELFF.

The V call is TRBV6-5, the J call TRBJ1-5; D gene ambiguous. Germline lookup yields CDR1 MNHEY and CDR2 SVGAGI. Trimming shortened V by 4 bases and J by 7 bases, and 17 bases separated the two germline ends. This CDR3 region has 15 residues. CDR3 DNA: TGTGCCAGCAGTTCCACGTTAGATCTCGGGCAGCCCCAGCATTTT. It translates to CASSSTLDLGQPQHF.

A few counts support this clone. CDR3 in DNA: TGTGCCACCAGCAGAGTGACAGGCGCTCAGCCCCAGCATTTT. As protein: CATSRVTGAQPQHF. V gene TRBV15 combines with J gene TRBJ1-5; TRBD1 is a possible D gene (6 bases). Trimming stripped 1 base from V and 6 bases from J, with 10 bases between. The CDR3 is 14 residues long. Germline V lookup: CDR1 LNHNV, CDR2 YYDKDF (reference sequence). The full variable domain, completed using reference TRBV15 and TRBJ1-5, is DAMVIQNPRYQVTQFGKPVTLSCSQTLNHNVMYWYQQKSSQAPKLLFHYYDKDFNNEADTPDNFQSRRPNTSFCFLDIRSPGLGDTAMYLCATSRVTGAQPQHFGDGTRLSIL.

V gene TRBV28 combines with J gene TRBJ2-1, with 9 bases that match TRBD2. The length of the CDR3 is 16 residues. The germline gives CDR1 MDHEN, CDR2 SYDVKM. Losses at the gene ends were 4 bases for V and 7 bases for J; bases not matched to a gene: 11. The CDR3 loop reads CASSSSLSGRKNEQFF. In DNA, the CDR3 is TGTGCCAGCAGTTCCTCCCTCAGCGGGAGGAAGAATGAGCAGTTCTTC.

The chain recombines TRBV5-1 with TRBJ1-1, with D unclear. The CDR3 spans 17 residues. Germline V CDR1 and CDR2: SGHRS, YFSETQ. The germline V and J ends were trimmed by 4 bases and 0 bases, with 19 bases remaining between them. The CDR3 is CASSDRERGGMNTEAFF. The CDR3 DNA reads TGCGCCAGCAGCGATCGGGAGCGGGGTGGAATGAACACTGAAGCTTTCTTT.

The chain joins TRBV5-4 to TRBJ2-5; 7 positions match TRBD2. CDR1 and CDR2 (germline): SGHNT, YYREEE (reference sequence). The CDR3 spans 13 residues. With V trimmed by 4 bases and J by 5 bases, 5 bases remained unmatched. DNA for the CDR3: TGTGCCAGCAGCGGCGGGGGAGTGGAGACCCAGTACTTC. Translation: CASSGGGVETQYF. Supplemented by reference TRBV5-4 and TRBJ2-5, the full variable domain reads ETGVTQSPTHLIKTRGQQVTLRCSSQSGHNTVSWYQQALGQGPQFIFQYYREEENGRGNFPPRFSGLQFPNYSSELNVNALELDDSALYLCASSGGGVETQYFGPGTRLLVL.

V gene TRBV5-1 combines with J gene TRBJ1-3; TRBD1 might be the D (6 bases). V lost 2 bases, J lost 4 bases, and 10 bases lay in between. The CDR3 sequence is 14 residues long. Germline V lookup: CDR1 SGHRS, CDR2 YFSETQ. CDR3 amino acids: CASSLQGEGNTIYF. The CDR3 bases are TGCGCCAGCAGCTTACAGGGCGAAGGAAACACCATATATTTT.

The rearrangement joins TRBV12-5 to TRBJ1-4, with TRBD1 identical over 8 bases. Germline CDR1 reads LGHNT; CDR2 reads FRNRAP. The J segment lost 6 bases and the V segment lost 5 bases, leaving 11 bases of the junction unmatched. The CDR3 runs 16 residues. The CDR3 loop is CASGHGQGVGYEKLFF. In DNA, the CDR3 is TGTGCTAGTGGTCACGGACAGGGAGTGGGGTATGAAAAACTGTTTTTT.

The CDR3 coding sequence is TGCAGCATACTAGCAGACTACGAGCAGTACTTC. It translates to CSILADYEQYF. The chain has TRBV29-1 and TRBJ2-7; TRBD2 is a possible D gene (6 bases). CDR1 is SQVTM, CDR2 ANQGSEA, per germline. The CDR3 length is 11 residues. The V gene lost 8 bases and the J gene lost 3 bases, with 11 bases spanning the gap.

J is TRBJ2-2 and V is TRBV6-1, with TRBD1 as a possible D gene (6 bases). This CDR3 spans 16 amino acids. The germline gives CDR1 MNHNS, CDR2 SASEGT. V lost 1 base to trimming and J lost 0 bases, with 9 bases between them. The CDR3, as DNA: TGTGCCAGCAGTGAAGAGGACAGCCCGAACACCGGGGAGCTGTTTTTT. Residues: CASSEEDSPNTGELFF.

The rearrangement links TRBV7-9 to TRBJ2-7; D ambiguous. The V end lost 2 bases, the J end lost 0 bases, and 17 bases lay between the germline ends. The CDR3 is made up of 17 amino acids. Germline V gene data show CDR1 as SEHNR and CDR2 as FQNEAQ (reference sequence). Here the CDR3 DNA reads TGTGCCAGCAGCTTAAGAACGCACGATCCCAGCTCCTACGAGCAGTACTTC. This gives the protein CASSLRTHDPSSYEQYF.

The V and J genes are TRBV12-5 and TRBJ2-3; TRBD1 matches at 7 bases. The CDR3 totals 15 residues. Germline V gene sequence: CDR1 LGHNT, CDR2 FRNRAP. Trimming at V came to 2 bases and at J to 4 bases, leaving 6 bases not matched to a gene. DNA of the CDR3: TGTGCTAGTGGTTTGATTAGGGGGCTTGCAGATACGCAGTATTTT. It is translated as CASGLIRGLADTQYF.

This clone was picked up a small number of times. The chain has TRBV5-6 and TRBJ1-6, with 10 bases that match TRBD1. Germline CDR1 is SGHDT and CDR2 is YYEEEE. J gave up 8 bases and V 1 base, and 3 bases lay outside the gene matches. The CDR3 contains 15 residues. The CDR3 reads CASSLPGQGYSPLHF. The CDR3 DNA follows: TGTGCCAGCAGCTTGCCGGGACAGGGGTATTCACCCCTCCACTTT.

The chain recombines TRBV5-1 with TRBJ1-5; tentatively, D is TRBD1 (5 bases). V dropped 0 bases and J dropped 4 bases, with 11 bases sitting between them. This CDR3 has 15 residues. Germline V gives CDR1 SGHRS, CDR2 YFSETQ. CDR3 in DNA: TGCGCCAGCAGCTTGGCGGGCCGGGGGAATCAGCCCCAGCATTTT. Its translation: CASSLAGRGNQPQHF.

The chain joins TRBV5-6 to TRBJ2-1; 7 positions match TRBD1. In germline, CDR1 is SGHDT, CDR2 YYEEEE. This CDR3 has 15 amino acids. V lost 4 bases to trimming and J lost 0 bases; unmatched junction nucleotides: 4. This CDR3 reads CASSPQGDSYNEQFF. DNA for the CDR3: TGTGCCAGCAGCCCCCAGGGGGACTCCTACAATGAGCAGTTCTTC.

The chain carries TRBV19 and TRBJ2-7, with 7 bases identical to TRBD1. Germline CDR1 and CDR2: LNHDA and SQIVND (reference sequence). The junction had 7 bases not matched to a gene; V was cut back by 5 bases and J by 0 bases. The CDR3 loop spans 15 amino acids. CDR3 amino acids: CASSLGQEFSYEQYF. In DNA, the CDR3 is TGTGCCAGTAGTTTAGGACAGGAGTTCTCCTACGAGCAGTACTTC.

This chain connects TRBV6-5 to TRBJ2-7; D might be TRBD1 (5 bases). Germline assignment: CDR1 MNHEY and CDR2 SVGAGI. CDR3 size: 14 residues. V was clipped by 6 bases and J by 2 bases, with 14 bases between them. The CDR3 loop is CASSPETVTYEQYF. CDR3 coding DNA: TGTGCCAGCAGCCCCGAGACAGTGACCTACGAGCAGTACTTC.

The chain links TRBV4-2 to TRBJ2-2; 7 nucleotides match TRBD2. V gave up 1 base and J gave up 9 bases; unmatched junction bases: 5. Per the germline V gene, CDR1 is LGHNA and CDR2 is YNFKEQ. This CDR3 region has 14 residues. The CDR3 loop reads CASSQGAGVWELFF. The CDR3 bases are TGTGCCAGCAGCCAAGGGGCGGGAGTTTGGGAGCTGTTTTTT.

The rearrangement links TRBV4-1 to TRBJ1-5; D remains unclear. Trimming left V 1 base short and J 4 bases short, with 8 bases between. Germline CDR1 reads MGHRA; CDR2 reads YSYEKL. The CDR3 covers 14 residues. Here the CDR3 DNA reads TGCGCCAGCAGCCAAGTTCGGGATAATCAGCCCCAGCATTTT. This encodes CASSQVRDNQPQHF.

The J gene is TRBJ2-3, the V gene TRBV12-5; the D gene is possibly TRBD2 (5 bases). The CDR3 covers 18 residues. Trimming took 5 bases from V and 5 from J, leaving 26 bases between them. Germline CDR1 and CDR2: LGHNT and FRNRAP. CDR3 nucleotide sequence: TGTGCTAGTGGTCTCTACCCGGACTCCTCCCTGAGACGAGATACGCAGTATTTT. The encoded protein is CASGLYPDSSLRRDTQYF.

The CDR3 is CASSMAQNTEAFF. Written as DNA, the CDR3 is TGTGCCAGTAGTATGGCACAGAACACTGAAGCTTTCTTT. The chain couples TRBV19 to TRBJ1-1, with unresolved D. Trimming removed 3 bases at V and 1 base at J, with 6 bases between. CDR1 and CDR2 (germline): LNHDA, SQIVND (reference sequence). There are 13 residues in the CDR3.

The gene calls are TRBV9 and TRBJ1-1, with a weak D call TRBD1 (6 bases). The V gene lost 4 bases and the J gene lost 1 base, with 11 bases spanning the gap. The CDR3 length is 14 residues. The germline V gene has CDR1 SGDLS and CDR2 YYNGEE. CDR3 nucleotide sequence: TGTGCCAGCAGCACGGGACACCAGAACACTGAAGCTTTCTTT. Protein: CASSTGHQNTEAFF.